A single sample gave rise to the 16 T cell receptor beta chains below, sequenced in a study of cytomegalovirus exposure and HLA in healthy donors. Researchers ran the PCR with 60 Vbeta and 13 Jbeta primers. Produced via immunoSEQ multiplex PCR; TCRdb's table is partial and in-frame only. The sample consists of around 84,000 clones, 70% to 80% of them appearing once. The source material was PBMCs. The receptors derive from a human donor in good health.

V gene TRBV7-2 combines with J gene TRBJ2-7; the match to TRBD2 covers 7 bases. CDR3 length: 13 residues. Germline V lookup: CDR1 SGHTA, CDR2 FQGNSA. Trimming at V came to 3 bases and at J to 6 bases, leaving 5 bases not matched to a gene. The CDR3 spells CASSFRGVGEQYF. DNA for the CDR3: TGTGCCAGCAGCTTTCGGGGGGTCGGCGAGCAGTACTTC.

Here the CDR3 reads CASSSLTGEWEKLFF. The CDR3, as DNA: TGTGCCAGCAGCAGCCTAACAGGGGAATGGGAAAAACTGTTTTTT. J is TRBJ1-4 and V is TRBV5-8; 7 bases align to TRBD1. Germline V gene sequence: CDR1 SGHTS, CDR2 YDEGEE. The CDR3 runs 15 residues. The ends lost 4 bases at V and 8 bases at J; junction bases unmatched: 11.

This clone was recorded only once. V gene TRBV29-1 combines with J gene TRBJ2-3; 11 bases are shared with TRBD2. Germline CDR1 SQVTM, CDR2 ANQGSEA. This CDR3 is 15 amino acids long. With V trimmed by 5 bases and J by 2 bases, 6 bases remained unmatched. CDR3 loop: CSVTGTSGFTDTQYF. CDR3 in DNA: TGCAGCGTTACCGGGACTAGCGGTTTCACAGATACGCAGTATTTT.

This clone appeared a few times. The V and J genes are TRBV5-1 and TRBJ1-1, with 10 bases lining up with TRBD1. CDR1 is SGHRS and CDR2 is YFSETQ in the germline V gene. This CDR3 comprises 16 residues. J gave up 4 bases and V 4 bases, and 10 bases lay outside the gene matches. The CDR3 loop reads CASSHTRTGGLTEAFF. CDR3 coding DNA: TGCGCCAGCAGCCATACACGGACAGGGGGTCTCACTGAAGCTTTCTTT.

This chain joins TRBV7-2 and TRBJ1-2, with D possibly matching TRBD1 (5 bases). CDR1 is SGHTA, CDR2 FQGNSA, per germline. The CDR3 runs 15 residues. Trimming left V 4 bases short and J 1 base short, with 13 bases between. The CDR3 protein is CASSSRQTFNYGYTF. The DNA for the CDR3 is TGTGCCAGCAGCTCTCGACAGACATTTAACTATGGCTACACCTTC.

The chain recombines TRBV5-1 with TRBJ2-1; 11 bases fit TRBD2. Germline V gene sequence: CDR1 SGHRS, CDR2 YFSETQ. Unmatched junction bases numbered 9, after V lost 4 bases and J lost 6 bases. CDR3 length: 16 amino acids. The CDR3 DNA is TGCGCCAGCAGCCGTACGCTAGCGGGGGGCCCCAATGAGCAGTTCTTC. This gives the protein CASSRTLAGGPNEQFF.

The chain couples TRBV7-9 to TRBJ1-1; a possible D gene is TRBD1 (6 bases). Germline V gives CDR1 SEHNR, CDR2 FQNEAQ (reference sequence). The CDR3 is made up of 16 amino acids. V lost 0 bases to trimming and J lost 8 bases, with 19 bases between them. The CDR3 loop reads CASSLALAGTYTEAFF. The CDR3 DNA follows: TGTGCCAGCAGCTTAGCTCTGGCCGGGACATATACCGAAGCTTTCTTT.

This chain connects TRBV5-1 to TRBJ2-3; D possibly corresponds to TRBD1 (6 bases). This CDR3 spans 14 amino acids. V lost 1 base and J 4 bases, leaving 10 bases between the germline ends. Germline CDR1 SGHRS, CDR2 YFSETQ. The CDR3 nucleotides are TGCGCCAGCAGCTTGACCAGGGGCCCAGATACGCAGTATTTT. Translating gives CASSLTRGPDTQYF.

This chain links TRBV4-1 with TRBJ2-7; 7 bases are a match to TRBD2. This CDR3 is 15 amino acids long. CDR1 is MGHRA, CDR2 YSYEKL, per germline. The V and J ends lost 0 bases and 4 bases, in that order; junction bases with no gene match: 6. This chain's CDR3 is CASSQDLASGYEQYF. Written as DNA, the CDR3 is TGCGCCAGCAGCCAAGACTTGGCTAGCGGATACGAGCAGTACTTC.

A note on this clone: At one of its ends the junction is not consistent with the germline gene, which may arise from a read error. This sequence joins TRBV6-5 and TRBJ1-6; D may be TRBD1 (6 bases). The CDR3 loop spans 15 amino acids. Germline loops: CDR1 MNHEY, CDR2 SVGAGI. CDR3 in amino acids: CASSYTGQYNSPLNF. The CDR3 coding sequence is TGTGCCAGCAGTTACACCGGACAGTACAATTCACCCCTCAACTTT.

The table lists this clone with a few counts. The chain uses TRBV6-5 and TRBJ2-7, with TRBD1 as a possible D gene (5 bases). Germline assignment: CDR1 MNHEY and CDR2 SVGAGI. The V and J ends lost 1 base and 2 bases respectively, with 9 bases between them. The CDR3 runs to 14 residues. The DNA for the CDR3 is TGTGCCAGCAGTTACTTGGACAACACCTACGAGCAGTACTTC. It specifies CASSYLDNTYEQYF.

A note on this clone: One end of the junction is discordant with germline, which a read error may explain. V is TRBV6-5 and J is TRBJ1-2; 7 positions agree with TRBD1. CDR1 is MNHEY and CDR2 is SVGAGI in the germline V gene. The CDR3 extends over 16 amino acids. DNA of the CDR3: TGTGCCAGCAGTTACGGCTCATCGGACAGGACGTATGGCTACCCCTTC. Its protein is CASSYGSSDRTYGYPF.

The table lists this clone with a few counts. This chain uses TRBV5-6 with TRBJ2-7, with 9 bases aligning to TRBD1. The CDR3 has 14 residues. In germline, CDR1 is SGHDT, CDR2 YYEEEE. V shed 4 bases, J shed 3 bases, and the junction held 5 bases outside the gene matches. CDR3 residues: CASSPDRGNYEQYF. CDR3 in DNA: TGTGCCAGCAGCCCGGACAGGGGAAACTACGAGCAGTACTTC.

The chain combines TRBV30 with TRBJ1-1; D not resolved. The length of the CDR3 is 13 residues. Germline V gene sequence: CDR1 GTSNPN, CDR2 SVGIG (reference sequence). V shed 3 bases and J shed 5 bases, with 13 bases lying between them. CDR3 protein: CAWRNPGGTEAFF. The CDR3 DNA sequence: TGTGCCTGGAGGAACCCCGGAGGGACTGAAGCTTTCTTT.

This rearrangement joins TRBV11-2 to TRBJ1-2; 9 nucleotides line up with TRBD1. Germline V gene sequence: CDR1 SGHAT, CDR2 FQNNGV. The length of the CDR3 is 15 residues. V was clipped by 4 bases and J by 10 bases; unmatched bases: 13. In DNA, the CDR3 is TGTGCCAGCAGCTCCCTCAGGGGGACAGGGACTTTCTACACCTTC. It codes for CASSSLRGTGTFYTF.

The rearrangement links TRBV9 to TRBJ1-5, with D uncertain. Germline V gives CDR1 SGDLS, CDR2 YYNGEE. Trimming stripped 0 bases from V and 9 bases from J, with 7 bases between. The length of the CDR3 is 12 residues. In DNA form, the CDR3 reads TGTGCCAGCAGCGTAGAGGGAGGGCCCCAGCATTTT. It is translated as CASSVEGGPQHF.